Below, 32 T cell receptor beta chains from the same sample are listed, as sequenced in a study of technical replicates of blood from several donors. Measured with immunoSEQ multiplex PCR; TCRdb has only the in-frame clones, and not every one. The sample has about 73,000 clones; around nine tenths are singletons. Sequencing used PBMCs. These receptors were taken from a human donor in good health. Some clones in this sample may be carry-over from other donors' samples.

The chain links TRBV6-4 to TRBJ1-5, with D hard to call. CDR3 length equals 13 residues. CDR1 is MRHNA, CDR2 SNTAGT, per germline. V was pared by 4 bases and J by 1 base, with 5 bases between. The CDR3 region is CASSAESNQPQHF. DNA of the CDR3: TGTGCCAGCAGTGCCGAGAGCAATCAGCCCCAGCATTTT.

V is TRBV2 and J is TRBJ1-4; 8 bases agree with TRBD1. The ends lost 6 bases at V and 3 bases at J; junction bases unmatched: 6. CDR1 and CDR2 from the germline V gene are SNHLY and FYNNEI. The CDR3 spans 15 residues. The CDR3 region is CASSARGRANEKLFF. The CDR3 coding sequence is TGTGCCAGCAGCGCCAGGGGGCGGGCTAATGAAAAACTGTTTTTT.

The chain couples TRBV7-2 to TRBJ2-7, with 9 bases aligning to TRBD1. The CDR3 is 16 residues long. The germline V gene encodes CDR1 SGHTA and CDR2 FQGNSA. V lost 5 bases and J lost 5; bases outside the gene matches: 13. CDR3 nucleotide sequence: TGTGCCAGCAGCCCCCAGTCCGGTCGGACAGGGGACGAGCAGTACTTC. It is translated as CASSPQSGRTGDEQYF.

The chain has TRBV7-2 and TRBJ2-5; the match to TRBD2 covers 9 bases. Unmatched junction bases numbered 8, after V lost 1 base and J lost 5 bases. The CDR3 is made up of 16 amino acids. Per germline, CDR1 SGHTA and CDR2 FQGNSA. The CDR3 region is CASSLGRGGLWETQYF. The CDR3 region has the DNA TGTGCCAGCAGCTTAGGGCGGGGGGGCCTATGGGAGACCCAGTACTTC.

The gene calls are TRBV19 and TRBJ2-1; maybe TRBD2 (5 bases). Germline loops: CDR1 LNHDA, CDR2 SQIVND (reference sequence). The CDR3 runs to 15 residues. The V and J ends lost 2 bases and 3 bases respectively, with 11 bases between them. The DNA of the CDR3 is TGTGCCAGTAGTATACCCGGAGGAGGCTACAATGAGCAGTTCTTC. Protein product: CASSIPGGGYNEQFF.

The V call is TRBV19, the J call TRBJ1-2; 7 bases agree with TRBD1. The CDR3 runs 14 residues. The V and J ends lost 2 bases and 3 bases, in that order; junction bases with no gene match: 3. CDR1 and CDR2 from the germline V gene are LNHDA and SQIVND (reference sequence). The CDR3 DNA reads as TGTGCCAGTAGTATACAAACAGGGGACTATGGCTACACCTTC. It encodes CASSIQTGDYGYTF.

The DNA for the CDR3 is TGTGCCAGCAGGGCTCCTAGCACAGATACGCAGTATTTT. Amino acid sequence: CASRAPSTDTQYF. The chain joins TRBV7-2 to TRBJ2-3; D is unclear. Germline V lookup: CDR1 SGHTA, CDR2 FQGNSA. Trimming stripped 6 bases from V and 0 bases from J, with 7 bases between. This CDR3 is built from 13 residues.

The rearrangement links TRBV7-7 to TRBJ2-2; D is unresolved. Germline loops: CDR1 SSHAT, CDR2 FNYEAQ (reference sequence). V lost 6 bases and J 2 bases, leaving 7 bases between the germline ends. CDR3 length equals 13 residues. CDR3 residues: CASRGANTGELFF. Here the CDR3 DNA reads TGTGCCAGCAGGGGCGCTAACACCGGGGAGCTGTTTTTT.

The CDR3 coding sequence is TGTGCCACCATTAACCAAAGACAGGGGGCCTCCTACGAGCAGTACTTC. This gives the protein CATINQRQGASYEQYF. The gene calls are TRBV25-1 and TRBJ2-7, with TRBD1 matching over 10 bases. The V gene end was trimmed by 10 bases and the J gene end by 0 bases; junction bases not matched to a gene: 12. From germline, CDR1 is MGHDK and CDR2 SYGVNS. CDR3 length: 16 residues.

The chain combines TRBV19 with TRBJ2-1; a possible D gene is TRBD2 (6 bases). From germline, CDR1 is LNHDA and CDR2 SQIVND (reference sequence). This CDR3 comprises 14 residues. V was cut by 1 base and J by 8 bases, with 12 bases left in between. The CDR3 region is CASSIAGEGDEQFF. In nucleotides, the CDR3 is TGTGCCAGTAGTATAGCGGGAGAAGGCGATGAGCAGTTCTTC.

The V call is TRBV6-5, the J call TRBJ1-4; TRBD1 aligns across 9 bases. Germline V gives CDR1 MNHEY, CDR2 SVGAGI. V gave up 6 bases and J gave up 5 bases; unmatched junction bases: 4. The CDR3 consists of 14 residues. CDR3 residues: CASSRDRANEKLFF. DNA for the CDR3: TGTGCCAGCAGCAGGGACAGGGCGAATGAAAAACTGTTTTTT.

This chain uses TRBV5-6 with TRBJ2-3; D remains ambiguous. The CDR3 contains 14 residues. V was trimmed by 5 bases and J by 2 bases, leaving 12 bases between them. The V gene's germline CDR1 is SGHDT and CDR2 YYEEEE. The CDR3 spells CASSPRFTTDTQYF. The CDR3 nucleotides are TGTGCCAGCAGTCCCCGGTTCACCACAGATACGCAGTATTTT.

This clone was found once. V usage is TRBV6-1 and J usage is TRBJ2-1; 12 bases map to TRBD2. V gave up 6 bases and J gave up 6 bases; unmatched junction bases: 3. The CDR3 length is 14 residues. Per the germline V gene, CDR1 is MNHNS and CDR2 is SASEGT. This CDR3 is CASRTGLAGNEQFF. The CDR3 bases are TGTGCCAGCAGGACGGGACTAGCGGGCAATGAGCAGTTCTTC.

This clone has a single count. This chain links TRBV23-1 with TRBJ2-7; TRBD1 matches at 8 bases. TRBV23-1 belongs to the ORF category, with a function that is uncertain. The CDR3 contains 17 residues. V dropped 0 bases and J dropped 3; count of bases not matched to a gene: 10. CDR3 sequence reads: CASSQSSKDRAIYEQYF. The CDR3 coding sequence is TGCGCCAGCAGTCAATCATCGAAGGACAGGGCCATCTACGAGCAGTACTTC.

V is TRBV7-8 and J is TRBJ2-5, with 11 bases aligning to TRBD2. CDR3 length: 16 amino acids. V shed 0 bases, J shed 5 bases, and the junction held 5 bases outside the gene matches. CDR1 is SGHVS and CDR2 is FQNEAQ in the germline V gene. CDR3 nucleotide sequence: TGTGCCAGCAGCTTAGCGGCTAGCGGGAGGTTGGAGACCCAGTACTTC. Translation gives CASSLAASGRLETQYF.

J is TRBJ2-5 and V is TRBV5-5; a possible D gene is TRBD1 (7 bases). This CDR3 has 14 residues. The V gene lost 1 base and the J gene lost 4 bases, with 11 bases spanning the gap. Germline V gives CDR1 SGHKS, CDR2 YYEKEE (reference sequence). The DNA of the CDR3 is TGTGCCAGCAGCTTGTCTCAGGGGGGAGAGACCCAGTACTTC. Translation gives CASSLSQGGETQYF.

The J gene is TRBJ2-6, the V gene TRBV4-2; D is unresolved. The CDR3 is made up of 17 amino acids. CDR1 and CDR2 from the germline V gene are LGHNA and YNFKEQ. With 4 bases removed from V and 2 bases from J, the gap between germline ends came to 15 bases. The CDR3 loop is CASSRRAYQAGANVLTF. DNA for the CDR3: TGTGCCAGCAGCCGAAGAGCCTATCAGGCTGGGGCCAACGTCCTGACTTTC.

The rearrangement uses TRBV30 and TRBJ1-2; D is uncertain. Trimming left V 2 bases short and J 2 bases short, with 3 bases between. This CDR3 has 11 residues. CDR1 is GTSNPN and CDR2 is SVGIG in the germline V gene (reference sequence). CDR3 nucleotides: TGTGCCTGGAGTCTGAACTATGGCTACACCTTC. Translating it yields CAWSLNYGYTF.

The rearrangement joins TRBV11-2 to TRBJ2-3, with 10 bases lining up with TRBD2. The ends lost 5 bases at V and 5 bases at J; junction bases unmatched: 13. The CDR3 extends over 17 amino acids. CDR1 SGHAT and CDR2 FQNNGV come from the germline V gene. CDR3 amino acids: CASSLSGLAGVKDTQYF. DNA for the CDR3: TGTGCCAGCAGCCTCAGTGGGCTAGCGGGAGTGAAAGATACGCAGTATTTT. Based on the CDR3 plus reference TRBV11-2 and TRBJ2-3, the full variable domain is EAGVAQSPRYKIIEKRQSVAFWCNPISGHATLYWYQQILGQGPKLLIQFQNNGVVDDSQLPKDRFSAERLKGVDSTLKIQPAKLEDSAVYLCASSLSGLAGVKDTQYFGPGTRLTVL.

The chain employs TRBV7-9 and TRBJ2-6; a weak D match, TRBD2 (5 bases). The CDR3 is 15 amino acids. Germline V gives CDR1 SEHNR, CDR2 FQNEAQ (reference sequence). V was shortened by 5 bases and J by 0 bases, with 8 bases between the two germline ends. The CDR3 region is CASSERSSGANVLTF. DNA for the CDR3: TGTGCCAGCAGCGAGCGGAGCTCTGGGGCCAACGTCCTGACTTTC.

The J gene is TRBJ2-5, the V gene TRBV29-1; no clear D. The germline gives CDR1 SQVTM, CDR2 ANQGSEA. The V gene lost 3 bases and the J gene lost 5 bases, with 7 bases spanning the gap. This CDR3 contains 11 residues. The CDR3 DNA reads as TGCAGCGTTGACGGTTGGGAGACCCAGTACTTC. Protein: CSVDGWETQYF. Full variable domain (rest looked up from reference TRBV29-1 and TRBJ2-5): SAVISQKPSRDICQRGTSLTIQCQVDSQVTMMFWYRQQPGQSLTLIATANQGSEATYESGFVIDKFPISRPNLTFSTLTVSNMSPEDSSIYLCSVDGWETQYFGPGTRLLVL.

About this clone itself: Different DNA sequences within this sample yield the same CDR3. The CDR3 is CASSLSGGYNEQFF. DNA of the CDR3: TGCGCCAGCAGCTTGTCCGGGGGGTATAATGAGCAGTTCTTC. The chain couples TRBV5-1 to TRBJ2-1, with 7 positions matching TRBD2. With 1 base clipped from V and 7 bases from J, the junction kept 5 bases outside the gene matches. The length of the CDR3 is 14 residues. Germline V gene lookup returns CDR1 SGHRS and CDR2 YFSETQ.

CDR3 nucleotide sequence: TGTGCCAGCAGCTTGGCGACAGGGGTGGTCACTGAAGCTTTCTTT. This gives the protein CASSLATGVVTEAFF. V is TRBV5-4 and J is TRBJ1-1, with 8 nucleotides matching TRBD1. The CDR3 runs to 15 residues. With 0 bases clipped from V and 4 bases from J, the junction kept 5 bases outside the gene matches. Per germline, CDR1 SGHNT and CDR2 YYREEE (reference sequence).

The rearrangement joins TRBV4-2 to TRBJ2-2; 9 bases are a match to TRBD2. Unmatched junction bases numbered 8, after V lost 2 bases and J lost 7 bases. This CDR3 is built from 16 residues. Germline V gene sequence: CDR1 LGHNA, CDR2 YNFKEQ. The CDR3 spells CASSQSSAGGLGELFF. CDR3 DNA: TGTGCCAGCAGCCAAAGCTCTGCGGGGGGGCTCGGGGAGCTGTTTTTT.

This CDR3 is CASSHPVQGVYGYTF. CDR3 nucleotide sequence: TGCGCCAGCAGCCACCCTGTTCAGGGGGTTTATGGCTACACCTTC. The rearrangement joins TRBV4-1 to TRBJ1-2; 7 positions match TRBD1. Losses at the gene ends were 3 bases for V and 5 bases for J; bases not matched to a gene: 9. CDR1 and CDR2 from the germline V gene are MGHRA and YSYEKL. The CDR3 length is 15 residues.

The chain uses TRBV4-3 and TRBJ1-2, with 8 bases lining up with TRBD1. This CDR3 is 14 amino acids long. Germline trimming cut 3 bases from V and 7 bases from J; bases unmatched to any gene: 7. Germline V lookup: CDR1 LGHNA, CDR2 YSLEER. DNA of the CDR3: TGCGCCAGCAGCCAGGACAGGGAATTAGGTGGCTACACCTTC. It is translated as CASSQDRELGGYTF.

The chain carries TRBV5-1 and TRBJ2-7, with a weak D call TRBD1 (5 bases). Germline V gene sequence: CDR1 SGHRS, CDR2 YFSETQ. Trimming pared 3 bases from V and 6 bases from J, leaving 19 bases between. CDR3 length equals 15 residues. CDR3 region: CASSSDSSSFGEQYF. CDR3 in DNA: TGCGCCAGCAGCTCTGACAGCTCCTCTTTTGGCGAGCAGTACTTC.

The chain links TRBV5-1 to TRBJ2-5; TRBD2 is a possible D gene (6 bases). CDR1 is SGHRS and CDR2 is YFSETQ in the germline V gene. Trimming stripped 2 bases from V and 2 bases from J, with 13 bases between. The CDR3 spans 15 residues. CDR3 DNA sequence: TGCGCCAGCAGCTTCCGTGGGGACTCGCAAGAGACCCAGTACTTC. Encoded protein: CASSFRGDSQETQYF.

J is TRBJ2-7 and V is TRBV5-1; 7 bases agree with TRBD2. Germline lookup yields CDR1 SGHRS and CDR2 YFSETQ. CDR3 length equals 13 residues. With V trimmed by 7 bases and J by 5 bases, 9 bases remained unmatched. This chain's CDR3 is CASGTIPGHEQYF. As DNA, the CDR3 is TGCGCCAGCGGGACTATTCCGGGGCACGAGCAGTACTTC.

The chain recombines TRBV7-9 with TRBJ2-5; D possibly corresponds to TRBD2 (5 bases). The CDR3 covers 15 residues. Trimming cost V 5 bases and J 0 bases, with 13 bases left between them. Germline-derived CDR1 and CDR2 are SEHNR and FQNEAQ (reference sequence). The CDR3 region has the DNA TGTGCCAGCAGCCCCCGGCTGGAGGACCAAGAGACCCAGTACTTC. Its protein is CASSPRLEDQETQYF.

This chain connects TRBV9 to TRBJ2-5, with no clear D. Looked up from germline, CDR1 is SGDLS and CDR2 is YYNGEE. With 0 bases removed from V and 4 bases from J, the gap between germline ends came to 13 bases. The CDR3 loop spans 15 amino acids. This CDR3 reads CASSVATHSTETQYF. The CDR3 bases are TGTGCCAGCAGCGTAGCTACCCACAGCACAGAGACCCAGTACTTC.

The chain combines TRBV5-1 with TRBJ2-7; 7 bases are a match to TRBD1. The V segment lost 0 bases and the J segment 4 bases; nucleotides outside the gene matches: 10. The CDR3 contains 16 residues. Germline V gene lookup returns CDR1 SGHRS and CDR2 YFSETQ. This CDR3 reads CASSLAGRQGAYEQYF. The CDR3 bases are TGCGCCAGCAGCTTGGCCGGCAGACAGGGCGCTTACGAGCAGTACTTC.